The present T cell receptor (beta chain) was sequenced within a study of blood T cell repertoires in COVID-19. Whole-study context: Sites across the United States, Italy and Spain contributed samples from acute and convalescent COVID-19. The analysed material was cDNA or gDNA that came from T cells, B-cell-depleted T cells, or PBMCs.

The Seattle patients, enrolled during active infection, were followed longitudinally. Produced via immunoSEQ multiplex PCR; TCRdb's table is partial and in-frame only. The sample includes about 280,000 clones, roughly 90% seen only once; the top ten take approximately 11%. The sequence came from a woman aged 25-40 years with COVID-19, enrolled during active disease. The specimen sequenced was peripheral blood.

CDR3 nucleotides: TGTGCCAGCAGCTTAGGACAGTGGAGTGGAGGCTACACCTTC. It translates to CASSLGQWSGGYTF. V is TRBV7-2 and J is TRBJ1-2, with a possible D match to TRBD1 (5 bases). The CDR3 is made up of 14 amino acids. Between the trimmed V and J ends, which lost 1 base and 8 bases, there was a span of 14 bases. From germline, CDR1 is SGHTA and CDR2 FQGNSA.